The next 21 T cell receptor beta chains were all read from a single sample in a study of cytomegalovirus exposure and HLA in healthy donors. The data were produced by immunoSEQ multiplex PCR, yet TCRdb's version contains in-frame clones alone and is incomplete. This table holds fewer than 200,000 clones, around nine tenths found once. What was sequenced was PBMCs. These receptors were collected from a man aged 25 to 40 in good health and CMV-seropositive.

This sequence joins TRBV11-3 and TRBJ1-1; TRBD1 agrees at 8 bases. Germline V CDR1 and CDR2: SGHNT, YENEEA. J lost 3 bases, V lost 0 bases, and 3 bases had no gene match. The CDR3 runs 15 residues. This CDR3 is CASSLDPGQDTEAFF. DNA for the CDR3: TGTGCCAGCAGCTTAGACCCGGGACAGGACACTGAAGCTTTCTTT.

V usage is TRBV6-4 and J usage is TRBJ2-7, with D perhaps TRBD1 (5 bases). The germline V gene encodes CDR1 MRHNA and CDR2 SNTAGT. Trimming left V 5 bases short and J 6 bases short, with 11 bases between. CDR3 length: 12 amino acids. CDR3 sequence: CASSRGCSEQYF. CDR3 DNA sequence: TGTGCCAGCAGTAGGGGTTGTTCCGAGCAGTACTTC.

Remarks on this clone: This CDR3 is also generated by other DNA sequences in the sample. V is TRBV28 and J is TRBJ1-4; TRBD1 matches 7 bases. V lost 3 bases and J lost 5; bases outside the gene matches: 3. The germline CDR1 and CDR2 sequences are MDHEN and SYDVKM. The CDR3 is 14 residues long. CDR3 in DNA: TGTGCCAGCAGTTTTCAGGGGGGGAATGAAAAACTGTTTTTT. It codes for CASSFQGGNEKLFF.

The rearrangement uses TRBV6-4 and TRBJ1-1, with 8 positions matching TRBD1. The trim removed 2 bases at V and 4 bases at J, leaving 9 bases unmatched. The CDR3 consists of 16 residues. Germline loops: CDR1 MRHNA, CDR2 SNTAGT. The CDR3 loop reads CASSDRQGKKSTEAFF. Here the CDR3 DNA reads TGTGCCAGCAGTGACCGACAGGGGAAGAAGAGCACTGAAGCTTTCTTT.

V and J are TRBV25-1 and TRBJ1-2; D perhaps matches TRBD1 (6 bases). This CDR3 is 15 amino acids long. Germline CDR1 and CDR2: MGHDK and SYGVNS. V was trimmed by 1 base and J by 4 bases, leaving 13 bases between them. For the CDR3, the DNA is TGTGCCAGCAGTGAATGGGAGGGGGTGGGCTATGGCTACACCTTC. Its translation: CASSEWEGVGYGYTF.

This chain links TRBV6-5 with TRBJ2-7; 11 bases fit TRBD2. CDR1 is MNHEY, CDR2 SVGAGI, per germline. The CDR3 is made up of 15 amino acids. Unmatched junction bases numbered 9, after V lost 4 bases and J lost 7 bases. The CDR3 here is CASSWGTSGKGEQYF. In DNA form, the CDR3 reads TGTGCCAGCAGTTGGGGGACTAGCGGAAAGGGAGAGCAGTACTTC.

The chain joins TRBV5-4 to TRBJ1-6; D remains unclear. Germline V gene lookup returns CDR1 SGHNT and CDR2 YYREEE (reference sequence). The CDR3 sequence is 14 residues long. V gave up 3 bases and J gave up 10 bases, with 14 bases separating them. CDR3 DNA sequence: TGTGCCAGCAGCTATCGTGGCGAGGGCTCACCCCTCCACTTT. The encoded protein is CASSYRGEGSPLHF.

The rearrangement links TRBV6-5 to TRBJ2-7, with 7 bases identical to TRBD1. CDR1 is MNHEY, CDR2 SVGAGI, per germline. Losses at the gene ends were 0 bases for V and 4 bases for J; bases not matched to a gene: 6. CDR3 length equals 15 residues. The CDR3 is CASSYSGQNTYEQYF. In DNA form, the CDR3 reads TGTGCCAGCAGTTACTCGGGACAGAATACTTACGAGCAGTACTTC.

V is TRBV4-3 and J is TRBJ2-7; no reliable D call. This CDR3 is 15 amino acids long. Trimming removed 0 bases from V and 3 bases from J, with 12 bases in between. Germline assignment: CDR1 LGHNA and CDR2 YSLEER. CDR3 nucleotide sequence: TGCGCCAGCAGCCAAGATCGGTCCCAGGTCTACGAGCAGTACTTC. Translating gives CASSQDRSQVYEQYF.

The chain uses TRBV27 and TRBJ1-1, with D unresolved. Deletions cut 5 bases from V and 5 bases from J, with 18 bases between. The CDR3 spans 15 residues. Germline V gives CDR1 MNHEY, CDR2 SMNVEV (reference sequence). The CDR3 DNA reads as TGTGCCAGCAGTCCCCCCGACATGAGAAGAACTGAAGCTTTCTTT. It codes for CASSPPDMRRTEAFF.

The J gene is TRBJ2-4, the V gene TRBV27; D is unclear. Germline V gene sequence: CDR1 MNHEY, CDR2 SMNVEV (reference sequence). The CDR3 runs to 14 residues. The V gene lost 0 bases and the J gene lost 9 bases, with 12 bases spanning the gap. The CDR3 DNA follows: TGTGCCAGCAGTTTATCGATTGGGGATGGCATTCAGTACTTC. Its protein product is CASSLSIGDGIQYF.

The gene calls are TRBV4-1 and TRBJ2-7; tentatively, D is TRBD1 or TRBD2 (5 bases each). CDR1 is MGHRA, CDR2 YSYEKL, per germline. Trimming pared 3 bases from V and 0 bases from J, leaving 18 bases between. The CDR3 sequence is 17 residues long. CDR3 bases: TGCGCCAGCAGCCAGGGCCGGGGACGCCAGACCTCCTACGAGCAGTACTTC. This encodes CASSQGRGRQTSYEQYF.

V gene TRBV5-6 combines with J gene TRBJ2-7; unclear D gene. Trimming took 0 bases from V and 0 from J, leaving 7 bases between them. The CDR3 has 14 residues. Per germline, CDR1 SGHDT and CDR2 YYEEEE. This CDR3 is CASSLGFASYEQYF. The CDR3 DNA sequence: TGTGCCAGCAGCTTGGGTTTCGCCTCCTACGAGCAGTACTTC.

The chain links TRBV11-2 to TRBJ2-3; 11 nucleotides line up with TRBD2. Looked up from germline, CDR1 is SGHAT and CDR2 is FQNNGV. This CDR3 is 16 amino acids long. Losses at the gene ends were 6 bases for V and 0 bases for J; bases not matched to a gene: 5. The CDR3 nucleotides read TGTGCCAGCAGACTAGCGGGAGCGACTAGCACAGATACGCAGTATTTT. This codes for CASRLAGATSTDTQYF.

The V and J genes are TRBV5-1 and TRBJ1-1; D gene ambiguous. Germline V lookup: CDR1 SGHRS, CDR2 YFSETQ. The V and J ends lost 3 bases and 0 bases respectively, with 9 bases between them. The CDR3 totals 14 residues. The CDR3 region has the DNA TGCGCCAGCAGCTCGTCTACGGTGAACACTGAAGCTTTCTTT. Translating gives CASSSSTVNTEAFF. The full variable domain, completed using reference TRBV5-1 and TRBJ1-1, is KAGVTQTPRYLIKTRGQQVTLSCSPISGHRSVSWYQQTPGQGLQFLFEYFSETQRNKGNFPGRFSGRQFSNSRSEMNVSTLELGDSALYLCASSSSTVNTEAFFGQGTRLTVV.

This chain uses TRBV6-1 with TRBJ2-7, with no clear D. The CDR3 spans 14 residues. Between the trimmed V and J ends, which lost 7 bases and 0 bases, there was a span of 13 bases. From germline, CDR1 is MNHNS and CDR2 SASEGT. DNA of the CDR3: TGTGCCAGCACCAAAAAGTGGGACTCCTACGAGCAGTACTTC. This encodes CASTKKWDSYEQYF.

The chain employs TRBV27 and TRBJ2-3; TRBD2 agrees at 7 bases. Germline CDR1 and CDR2: MNHEY and SMNVEV (reference sequence). This CDR3 region has 15 residues. Trimming took 3 bases from V and 1 from J; bases not matched to a gene: 4. The CDR3 is CASSFPRGGTDTQYF. In nucleotides, the CDR3 is TGTGCCAGCAGTTTCCCTCGGGGGGGCACAGATACGCAGTATTTT.

This clone was counted once. The J gene is TRBJ2-7, the V gene TRBV19; D is unclear. Germline values: CDR1 LNHDA, CDR2 SQIVND (reference sequence). The CDR3 contains 14 residues. V dropped 5 bases and J dropped 2 bases, with 13 bases sitting between them. The CDR3 here is CASSLTLSAYEQYF. The CDR3 nucleotides are TGTGCCAGTAGTTTAACCCTGAGCGCCTACGAGCAGTACTTC. Using reference TRBV19 and TRBJ2-7 for the parts outside the CDR3, the full variable domain is DGGITQSPKYLFRKEGQNVTLSCEQNLNHDAMYWYRQDPGQGLRLIYYSQIVNDFQKGDIAEGYSVSREKKESFPLTVTSAQKNPTAFYLCASSLTLSAYEQYFGPGTRLTVT.

V is TRBV9 and J is TRBJ1-1; D call uncertain. The V end was cut by 2 bases, the J end by 1 base, with 15 bases between. Germline CDR1 SGDLS, CDR2 YYNGEE. CDR3 length equals 16 residues. CDR3 amino acids: CASSVTPKVTNTEAFF. CDR3 in DNA: TGTGCCAGCAGCGTGACACCGAAGGTGACGAACACTGAAGCTTTCTTT. The entire variable domain, with the rest obtained from reference TRBV9 and TRBJ1-1, is as follows: DSGVTQTPKHLITATGQRVTLRCSPRSGDLSVYWYQQSLDQGLQFLIQYYNGEERAKGNILERFSAQQFPDLHSELNLSSLELGDSALYFCASSVTPKVTNTEAFFGQGTRLTVV.

This clone has a count of ten or more. The gene calls are TRBV25-1 and TRBJ2-1, with 10 bases lining up with TRBD2. The CDR3 totals 16 residues. Unmatched junction bases numbered 16, after V lost 7 bases and J lost 10 bases. Germline values: CDR1 MGHDK, CDR2 SYGVNS. The CDR3 sequence: CASTGGASGGLGEQFF. The CDR3 DNA follows: TGTGCCAGCACCGGTGGGGCTAGCGGGGGACTAGGGGAGCAGTTCTTC.

The chain carries TRBV18 and TRBJ1-5, with 7 positions matching TRBD1. Germline V lookup: CDR1 KGHSH, CDR2 LQKENI. This CDR3 has 14 amino acids. J lost 5 bases, V lost 3 bases, and 4 bases had no gene match. CDR3 sequence: CASSPNTGDQPQHF. CDR3 DNA sequence: TGTGCCAGCTCACCCAACACAGGGGATCAGCCCCAGCATTTT.